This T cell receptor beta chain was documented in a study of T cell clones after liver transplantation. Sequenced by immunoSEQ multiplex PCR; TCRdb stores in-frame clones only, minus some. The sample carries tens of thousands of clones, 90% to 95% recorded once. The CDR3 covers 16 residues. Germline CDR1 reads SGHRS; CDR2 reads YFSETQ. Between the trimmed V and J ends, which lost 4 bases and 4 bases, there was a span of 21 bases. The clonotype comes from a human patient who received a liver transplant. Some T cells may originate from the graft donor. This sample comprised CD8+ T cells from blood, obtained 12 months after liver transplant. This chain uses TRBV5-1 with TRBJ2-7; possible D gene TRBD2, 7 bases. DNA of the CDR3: TGCGCCAGCAGCCCACGGCGGGGGCCTGCCCATTACGAGCAGTACTTC. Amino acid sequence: CASSPRRGPAHYEQYF.